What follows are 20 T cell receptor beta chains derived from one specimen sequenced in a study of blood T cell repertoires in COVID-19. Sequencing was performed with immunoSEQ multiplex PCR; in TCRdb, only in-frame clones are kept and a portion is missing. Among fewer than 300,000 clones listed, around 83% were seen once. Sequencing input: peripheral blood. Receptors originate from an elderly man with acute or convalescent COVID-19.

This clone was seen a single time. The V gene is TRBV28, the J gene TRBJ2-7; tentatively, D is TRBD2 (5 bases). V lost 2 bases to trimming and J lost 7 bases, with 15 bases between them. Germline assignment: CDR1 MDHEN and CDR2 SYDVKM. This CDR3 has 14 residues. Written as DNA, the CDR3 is TGTGCCAGCAGTTTAGACGGTTCCCCGGGAGAGCAGTACTTC. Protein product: CASSLDGSPGEQYF. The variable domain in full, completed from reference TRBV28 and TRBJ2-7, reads DVKVTQSSRYLVKRTGEKVFLECVQDMDHENMFWYRQDPGLGLRLIYFSYDVKMKEKGDIPEGYSVSREKKERFSLILESASTNQTSMYLCASSLDGSPGEQYFGPGTRLTVT.

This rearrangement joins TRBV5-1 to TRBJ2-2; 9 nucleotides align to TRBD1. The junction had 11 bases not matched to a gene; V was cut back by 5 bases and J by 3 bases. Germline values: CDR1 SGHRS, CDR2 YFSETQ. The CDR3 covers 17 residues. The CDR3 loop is CASSYNTGGTDTGELFF. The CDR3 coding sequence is TGCGCCAGCAGTTATAATACAGGGGGCACGGACACCGGGGAGCTGTTTTTT.

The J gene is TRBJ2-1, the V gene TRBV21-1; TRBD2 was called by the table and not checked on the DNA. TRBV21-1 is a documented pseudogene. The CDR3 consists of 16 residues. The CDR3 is CASSKIREAIYNEQFF. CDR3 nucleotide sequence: TGTGCCAGCAGCAAAATTCGGGAGGCTATCTACAATGAGCAGTTCTTC.

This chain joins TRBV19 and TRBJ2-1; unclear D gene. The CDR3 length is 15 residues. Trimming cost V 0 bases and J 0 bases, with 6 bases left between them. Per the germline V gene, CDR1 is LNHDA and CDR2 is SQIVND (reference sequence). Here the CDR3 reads CASSIDLLSYNEQFF. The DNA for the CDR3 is TGTGCCAGTAGTATAGACCTTCTCTCCTACAATGAGCAGTTCTTC. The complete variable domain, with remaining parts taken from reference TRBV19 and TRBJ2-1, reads DGGITQSPKYLFRKEGQNVTLSCEQNLNHDAMYWYRQDPGQGLRLIYYSQIVNDFQKGDIAEGYSVSREKKESFPLTVTSAQKNPTAFYLCASSIDLLSYNEQFFGPGTRLTVL.

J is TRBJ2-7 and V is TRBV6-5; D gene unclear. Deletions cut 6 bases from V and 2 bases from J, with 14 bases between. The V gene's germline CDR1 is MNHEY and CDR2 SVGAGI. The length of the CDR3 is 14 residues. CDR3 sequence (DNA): TGTGCCAGCAGAATTTCGGCGGTCCCCTACGAGCAGTACTTC. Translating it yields CASRISAVPYEQYF.

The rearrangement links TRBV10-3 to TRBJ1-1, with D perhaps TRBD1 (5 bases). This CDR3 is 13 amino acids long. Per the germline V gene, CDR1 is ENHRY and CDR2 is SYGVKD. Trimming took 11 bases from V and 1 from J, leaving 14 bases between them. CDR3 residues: CASREAGNTEAFF. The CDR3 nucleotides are TGTGCCTCCAGGGAGGCTGGGAACACTGAAGCTTTCTTT.

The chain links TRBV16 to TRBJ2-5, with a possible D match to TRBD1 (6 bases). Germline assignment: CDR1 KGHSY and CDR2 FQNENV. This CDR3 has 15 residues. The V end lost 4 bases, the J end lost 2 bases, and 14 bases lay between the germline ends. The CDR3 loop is CASSRFGTLQETQYF. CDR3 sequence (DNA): TGTGCCAGCAGCCGATTCGGGACATTACAAGAGACCCAGTACTTC.

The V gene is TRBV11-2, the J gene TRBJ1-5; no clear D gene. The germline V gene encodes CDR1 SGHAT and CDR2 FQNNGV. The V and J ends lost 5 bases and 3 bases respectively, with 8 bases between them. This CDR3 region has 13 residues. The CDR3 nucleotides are TGTGCCAGCAGCACTCAAGACAATCAGCCCCAGCATTTT. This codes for CASSTQDNQPQHF.

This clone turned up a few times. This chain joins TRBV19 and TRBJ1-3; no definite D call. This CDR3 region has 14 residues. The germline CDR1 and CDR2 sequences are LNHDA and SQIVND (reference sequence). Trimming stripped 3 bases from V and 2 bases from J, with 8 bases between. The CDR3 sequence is CASSIEGTGNTIYF. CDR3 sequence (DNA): TGTGCCAGTAGTATCGAGGGAACTGGAAACACCATATATTTT.

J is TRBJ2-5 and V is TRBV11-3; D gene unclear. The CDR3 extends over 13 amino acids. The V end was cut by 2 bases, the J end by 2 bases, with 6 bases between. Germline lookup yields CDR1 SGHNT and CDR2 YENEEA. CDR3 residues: CASSLTQQETQYF. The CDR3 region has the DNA TGTGCCAGCAGCTTAACACAGCAAGAGACCCAGTACTTC.

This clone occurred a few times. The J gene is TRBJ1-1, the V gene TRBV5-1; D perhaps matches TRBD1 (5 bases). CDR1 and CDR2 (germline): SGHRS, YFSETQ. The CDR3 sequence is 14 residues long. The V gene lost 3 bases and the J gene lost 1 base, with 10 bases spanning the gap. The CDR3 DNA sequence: TGCGCCAGCAGCTGGGGGGACGGGAACACTGAAGCTTTCTTT. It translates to CASSWGDGNTEAFF.

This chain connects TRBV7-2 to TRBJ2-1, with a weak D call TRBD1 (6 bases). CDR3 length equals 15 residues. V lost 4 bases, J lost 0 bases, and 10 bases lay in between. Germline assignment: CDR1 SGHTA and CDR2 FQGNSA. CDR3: CASSWDINSYNEQFF. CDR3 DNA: TGTGCCAGCAGCTGGGACATCAACTCCTACAATGAGCAGTTCTTC.

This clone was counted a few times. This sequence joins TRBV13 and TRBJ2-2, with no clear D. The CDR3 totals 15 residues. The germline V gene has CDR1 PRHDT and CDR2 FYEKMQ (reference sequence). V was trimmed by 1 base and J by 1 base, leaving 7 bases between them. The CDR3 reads CASSLDGRNTGELFF. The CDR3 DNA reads TGTGCCAGCAGCTTAGATGGGCGGAACACCGGGGAGCTGTTTTTT.

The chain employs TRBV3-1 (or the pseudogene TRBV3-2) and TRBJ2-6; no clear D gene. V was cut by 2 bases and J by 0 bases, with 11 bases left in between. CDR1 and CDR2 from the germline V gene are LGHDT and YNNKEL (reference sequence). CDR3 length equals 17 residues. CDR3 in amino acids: CASSQNLSPSGANVLTF. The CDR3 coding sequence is TGTGCCAGCAGCCAAAATCTAAGCCCCTCTGGGGCCAACGTCCTGACTTTC.

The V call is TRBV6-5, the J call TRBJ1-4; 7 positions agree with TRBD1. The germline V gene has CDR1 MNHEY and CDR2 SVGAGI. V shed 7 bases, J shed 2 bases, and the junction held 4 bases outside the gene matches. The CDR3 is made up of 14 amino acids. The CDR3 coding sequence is TGTGCCAGCAAAAGGGGGCCCACTAATGAAAAACTGTTTTTT. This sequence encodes CASKRGPTNEKLFF.

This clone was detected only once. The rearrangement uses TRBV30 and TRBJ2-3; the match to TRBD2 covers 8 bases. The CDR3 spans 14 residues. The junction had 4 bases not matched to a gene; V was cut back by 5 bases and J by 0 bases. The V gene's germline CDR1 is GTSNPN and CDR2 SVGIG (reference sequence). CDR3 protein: CAWGSGGSTDTQYF. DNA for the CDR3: TGTGCCTGGGGGAGCGGGGGTAGCACAGATACGCAGTATTTT. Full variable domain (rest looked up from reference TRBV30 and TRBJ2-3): SQTIHQWPATLVQPVGSPLSLECTVEGTSNPNLYWYRQAAGRGLQLLFYSVGIGQISSEVPQNLSASRPQDRQFILSSKKLLLSDSGFYLCAWGSGGSTDTQYFGPGTRLTVL.

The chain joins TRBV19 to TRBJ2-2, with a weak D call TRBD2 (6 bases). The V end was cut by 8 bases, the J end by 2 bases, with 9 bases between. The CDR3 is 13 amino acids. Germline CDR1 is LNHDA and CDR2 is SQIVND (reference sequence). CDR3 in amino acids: CASGDFNTGELFF. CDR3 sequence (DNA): TGTGCCAGTGGGGACTTCAACACCGGGGAGCTGTTTTTT.

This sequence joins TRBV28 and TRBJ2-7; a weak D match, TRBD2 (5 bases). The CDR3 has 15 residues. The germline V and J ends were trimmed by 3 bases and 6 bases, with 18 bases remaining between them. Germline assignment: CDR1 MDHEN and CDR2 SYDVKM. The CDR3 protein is CASSLLLTGGLEQYF. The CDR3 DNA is TGTGCCAGCAGTTTGTTATTGACCGGCGGGCTCGAGCAGTACTTC. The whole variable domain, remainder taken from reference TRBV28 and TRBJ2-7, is DVKVTQSSRYLVKRTGEKVFLECVQDMDHENMFWYRQDPGLGLRLIYFSYDVKMKEKGDIPEGYSVSREKKERFSLILESASTNQTSMYLCASSLLLTGGLEQYFGPGTRLTVT.

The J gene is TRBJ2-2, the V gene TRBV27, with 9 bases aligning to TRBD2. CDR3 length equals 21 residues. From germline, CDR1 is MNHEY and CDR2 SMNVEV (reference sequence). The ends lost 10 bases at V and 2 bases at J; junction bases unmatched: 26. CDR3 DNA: TGTGCCACTCACCAGGAGGGCCATAAGCGGGGGGTTTCTGTAAACACCGGGGAGCTGTTTTTT. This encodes CATHQEGHKRGVSVNTGELFF.

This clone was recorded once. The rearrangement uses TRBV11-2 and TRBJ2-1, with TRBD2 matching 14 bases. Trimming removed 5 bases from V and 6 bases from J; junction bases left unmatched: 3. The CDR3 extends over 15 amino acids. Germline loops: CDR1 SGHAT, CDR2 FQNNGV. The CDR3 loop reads CASSRLAGGVNEQFF. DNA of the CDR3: TGTGCCAGCAGCCGACTAGCGGGGGGGGTCAATGAGCAGTTCTTC.